A selection of T cell receptor beta chains follows, all from one sample in a study of long-term antiretroviral therapy in people with HIV. TCRdb keeps only in-frame clones here, not all; method: immunoSEQ multiplex PCR. The sample has about 23,000 clones, approximately 80% seen once. The specimen comprised unsorted PBMCs, sampled 0.3 years after starting antiretroviral therapy. The receptor set was obtained from a man between 50 and 59 years old with HIV. Both conserved end residues are part of each CDR3. The order of the fields is V gene, J gene, CDR3 protein.

TRBV11-3	TRBJ2-3	CASSLGLAGVDTQYF
TRBV19	TRBJ1-6	CASSWDRGLDSPLHF
TRBV7-2	TRBJ1-1	CASSTLTANTEAFF
TRBV27	TRBJ2-3	CASSSTASTDTQYF
TRBV19	TRBJ2-7	CASSPGVGPYEQYF
TRBV5-6	TRBJ2-3	CASSLRVRDGDTQYF
TRBV6-5	TRBJ1-2	CASSWDGWNGYTF
TRBV6-5	TRBJ2-7	CASSGGTLSSYEQYF
TRBV4-1	TRBJ1-1	CASSRPRGGISTEAFF
TRBV30	TRBJ2-7	CAWSHGRVEQYF
TRBV10-3	TRBJ2-7	CAISESEGSRSYEQYF
TRBV11-3	TRBJ2-3	CASSLELGLAGSTDTQYF
TRBV15	TRBJ1-1	CATSSRQGYNTEAFF
TRBV7-3	TRBJ2-7	CASSLGGRGIRSGEQYF
TRBV27	TRBJ1-6	CASRPYNSPLHF
TRBV5-6	TRBJ2-1	CASSWSSGPKFPYNEQFF
TRBV28	TRBJ1-1	CASSPPGQGNTEAFF
TRBV5-1	TRBJ1-4	CASSLGGNNEKLFF
TRBV7-9	TRBJ1-1	CASSWELGVAFF
TRBV7-9	TRBJ1-2	CASRLEDDGYTF
TRBV6-6	TRBJ1-2	CASDPGGYGYTF
TRBV5-3	TRBJ1-2	CARSFNFGYTF
TRBV7-9	TRBJ1-6	CASSTARLSPLHF
TRBV11-2	TRBJ1-2	CASSSPFRVFGYTF
TRBV4-3	TRBJ2-2	CASSPGGGYTGELFF
TRBV13	TRBJ2-6	CASSKAIWTGLLGANVLTF
TRBV28	TRBJ1-5	CASSLDTWGDNQPQHF
TRBV7-9	TRBJ1-5	CASSLEGRQDQPQHF
TRBV6-5	TRBJ1-4	CASRRYDEKLFF
TRBV5-1	TRBJ1-1	CASSFTGVGAFF
TRBV6-6	TRBJ2-7	CASSYRLWGQDYEQYF
TRBV6-5	TRBJ1-2	CASRQQGKGYTF
TRBV19	TRBJ2-1	CASSPGLAGGPGNEQFF
TRBV18	TRBJ1-1	CASSPRLNTEAFF
TRBV5-1	TRBJ2-7	CASSPGSEGEQYF
TRBV7-9	TRBJ2-7	CASSFGLGGGYEQYF
TRBV7-2	TRBJ1-4	CASSFSDFQGEVLFF
TRBV4-3	TRBJ2-6	CASSQDQSSGANVLTF
TRBV27	TRBJ1-1	CASSSSWGHVNTEAFF
TRBV7-9	TRBJ2-2	CASSLAGVTGELFF
TRBV9	TRBJ2-1	CASSVEGRALDNEQFF
TRBV18	TRBJ2-7	CASSPTTSDSYEQYF
TRBV5-5	TRBJ2-7	CASSLADRVFPYEQYF
TRBV10-3	TRBJ2-7	CAAIGTGVNYEQYF
TRBV7-9	TRBJ2-1	CASSSSTATYNEQFF
TRBV7-9	TRBJ2-7	CASSLAATYEQYF
TRBV11-3	TRBJ2-2	CASNRRTGNTGELFF